This T cell receptor (beta chain) was sequenced for a study of PD-L1 blockade in urothelial cancer. Study-wide context: In the patient group, twenty-five of 29 were males with bladder-origin urothelial cancer. Chemotherapy regimens numbering 0 to 3 had been given to patients.

The table came from immunoSEQ multiplex PCR; TCRdb's copy has only in-frame clones and leaves some out. In the table there are around 50,000 clones, roughly four fifths of which are singletons. CDR1 and CDR2 (germline): SGHTA, FQGNSA. V lost 0 bases and J lost 8; bases outside the gene matches: 10. This CDR3 comprises 18 residues. Time point: pretreatment peripheral blood. This sequence was found in a man aged 45-65 years with urothelial cancer. The chain is built from TRBV7-2 and TRBJ2-3, with 14 nucleotides matching TRBD2. The material was PBMCs, obtained around atezolizumab (anti-PD-L1) treatment. CDR3 protein: CASSLALRTSGRQGTQYF. The CDR3 DNA is TGTGCCAGCAGCTTAGCCCTTAGGACTAGCGGGAGGCAGGGTACGCAGTATTTT.